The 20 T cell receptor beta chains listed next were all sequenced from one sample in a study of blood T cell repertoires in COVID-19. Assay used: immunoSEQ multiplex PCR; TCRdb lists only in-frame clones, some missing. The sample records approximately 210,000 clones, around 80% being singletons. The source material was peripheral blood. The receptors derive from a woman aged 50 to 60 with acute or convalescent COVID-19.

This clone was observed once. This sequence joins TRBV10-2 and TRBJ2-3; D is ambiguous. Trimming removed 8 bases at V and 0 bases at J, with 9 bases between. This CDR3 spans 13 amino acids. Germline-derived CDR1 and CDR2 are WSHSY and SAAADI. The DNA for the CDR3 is TGCGCCAGCTGCGGCGCTAGCACAGATACGCAGTATTTT. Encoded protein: CASCGASTDTQYF.

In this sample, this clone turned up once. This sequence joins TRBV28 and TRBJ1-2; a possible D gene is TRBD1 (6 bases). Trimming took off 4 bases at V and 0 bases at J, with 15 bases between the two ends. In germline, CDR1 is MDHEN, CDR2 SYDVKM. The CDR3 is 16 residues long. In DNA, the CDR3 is TGTGCCAGCAGTTCGACAGGTTCCGGAGCTAACTATGGCTACACCTTC. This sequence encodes CASSSTGSGANYGYTF.

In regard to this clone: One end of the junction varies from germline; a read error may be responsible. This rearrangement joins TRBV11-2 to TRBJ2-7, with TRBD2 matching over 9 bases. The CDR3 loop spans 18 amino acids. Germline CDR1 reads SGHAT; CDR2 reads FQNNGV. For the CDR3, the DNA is TGTGCCAGCAGCTTAAGCCCTAGCGGGATCGGGACCTCCCACGAGCAGTACTTC. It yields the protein CASSLSPSGIGTSHEQYF.

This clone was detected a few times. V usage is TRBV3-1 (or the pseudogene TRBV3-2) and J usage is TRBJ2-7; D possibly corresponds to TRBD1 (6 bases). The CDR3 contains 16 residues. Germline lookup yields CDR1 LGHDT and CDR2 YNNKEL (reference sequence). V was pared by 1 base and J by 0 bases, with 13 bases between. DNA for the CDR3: TGTGCCAGCAGCCAAGTACAGGGAACTTACTCCTACGAGCAGTACTTC. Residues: CASSQVQGTYSYEQYF.

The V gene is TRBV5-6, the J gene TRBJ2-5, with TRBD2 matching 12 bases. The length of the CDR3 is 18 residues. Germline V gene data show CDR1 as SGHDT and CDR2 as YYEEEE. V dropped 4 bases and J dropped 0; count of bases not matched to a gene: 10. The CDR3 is CASSPDPTSGRYQETQYF. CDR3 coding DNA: TGTGCCAGCAGCCCAGACCCTACTAGCGGGAGGTACCAAGAGACCCAGTACTTC. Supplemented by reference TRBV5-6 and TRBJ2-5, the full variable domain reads DAGVTQSPTHLIKTRGQQVTLRCSPKSGHDTVSWYQQALGQGPQFIFQYYEEEERQRGNFPDRFSGHQFPNYSSELNVNALLLGDSALYLCASSPDPTSGRYQETQYFGPGTRLLVL.

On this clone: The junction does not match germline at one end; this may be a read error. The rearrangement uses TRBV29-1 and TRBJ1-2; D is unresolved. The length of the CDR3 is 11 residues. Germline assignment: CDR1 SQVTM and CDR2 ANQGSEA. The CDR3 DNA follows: TGCAGCGTTGAAGATCGAAAGGCGGACTACTTC. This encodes CSVEDRKADYF.

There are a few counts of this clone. CDR3 residues: CAWSVGLVRGTDTQYF. The CDR3 DNA sequence: TGTGCCTGGAGTGTCGGACTAGTTAGGGGCACAGATACGCAGTATTTT. This rearrangement joins TRBV30 to TRBJ2-3, with 7 bases identical to TRBD2. The CDR3 consists of 16 residues. J lost 1 base, V lost 0 bases, and 7 bases had no gene match. The V gene's germline CDR1 is GTSNPN and CDR2 SVGIG (reference sequence). The complete variable domain, with remaining parts taken from reference TRBV30 and TRBJ2-3, reads SQTIHQWPATLVQPVGSPLSLECTVEGTSNPNLYWYRQAAGRGLQLLFYSVGIGQISSEVPQNLSASRPQDRQFILSSKKLLLSDSGFYLCAWSVGLVRGTDTQYFGPGTRLTVL.

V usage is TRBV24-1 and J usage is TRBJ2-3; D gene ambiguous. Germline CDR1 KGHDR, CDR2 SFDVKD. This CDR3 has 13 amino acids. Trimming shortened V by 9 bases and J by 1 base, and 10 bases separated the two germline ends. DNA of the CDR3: TGTGCCACCGCTGGAGCAGGCACAGATACGCAGTATTTT. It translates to CATAGAGTDTQYF.

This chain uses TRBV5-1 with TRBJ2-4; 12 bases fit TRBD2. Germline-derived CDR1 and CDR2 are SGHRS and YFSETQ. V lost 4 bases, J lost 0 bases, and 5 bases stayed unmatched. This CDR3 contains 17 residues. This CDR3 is CASSPGLAGLAKNIQYF. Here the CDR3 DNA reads TGCGCCAGCAGCCCGGGACTAGCGGGCTTAGCCAAAAACATTCAGTACTTC. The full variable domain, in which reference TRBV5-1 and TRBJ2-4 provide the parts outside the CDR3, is KAGVTQTPRYLIKTRGQQVTLSCSPISGHRSVSWYQQTPGQGLQFLFEYFSETQRNKGNFPGRFSGRQFSNSRSEMNVSTLELGDSALYLCASSPGLAGLAKNIQYFGAGTRLSVL.

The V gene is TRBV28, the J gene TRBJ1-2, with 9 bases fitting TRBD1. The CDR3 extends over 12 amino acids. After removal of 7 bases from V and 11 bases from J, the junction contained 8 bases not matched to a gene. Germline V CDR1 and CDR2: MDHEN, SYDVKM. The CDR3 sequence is CASTRDRVEYTF. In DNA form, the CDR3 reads TGTGCCAGCACCCGGGACAGGGTGGAGTACACCTTC.

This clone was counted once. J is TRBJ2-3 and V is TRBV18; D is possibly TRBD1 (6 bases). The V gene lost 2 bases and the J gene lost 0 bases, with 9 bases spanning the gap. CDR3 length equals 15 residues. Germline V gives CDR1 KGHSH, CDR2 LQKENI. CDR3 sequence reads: CASSPGTLSTDTQYF. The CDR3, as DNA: TGTGCCAGCTCACCAGGGACACTTAGCACAGATACGCAGTATTTT.

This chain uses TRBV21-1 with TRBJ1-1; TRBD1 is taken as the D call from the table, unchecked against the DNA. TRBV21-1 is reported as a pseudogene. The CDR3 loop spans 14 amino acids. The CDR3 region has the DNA TGTGCCAGCCTTTCAGGGGCGATGAACACTGAAGCTTTCTTT. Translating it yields CASLSGAMNTEAFF.

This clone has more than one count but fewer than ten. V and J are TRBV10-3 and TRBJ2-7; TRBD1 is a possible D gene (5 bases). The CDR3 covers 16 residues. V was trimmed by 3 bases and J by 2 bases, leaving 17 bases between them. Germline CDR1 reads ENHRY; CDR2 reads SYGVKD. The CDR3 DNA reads TGTGCCATCAGTGATAGTGTAGGGGTCGGTCCCTACGAGCAGTACTTC. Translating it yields CAISDSVGVGPYEQYF.

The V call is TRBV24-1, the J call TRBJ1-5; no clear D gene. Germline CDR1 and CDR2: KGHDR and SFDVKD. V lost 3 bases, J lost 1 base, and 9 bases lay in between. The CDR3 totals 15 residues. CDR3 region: CATSDSPPSNQPQHF. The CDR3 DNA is TGTGCCACCAGTGATAGCCCGCCGAGCAATCAGCCCCAGCATTTT.

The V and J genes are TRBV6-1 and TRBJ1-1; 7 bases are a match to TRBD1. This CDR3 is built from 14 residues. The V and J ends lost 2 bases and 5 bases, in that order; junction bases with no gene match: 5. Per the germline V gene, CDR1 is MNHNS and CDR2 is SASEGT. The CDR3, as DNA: TGTGCCAGCAGTGAAATACAGGGGAGGACTGAAGCTTTCTTT. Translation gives CASSEIQGRTEAFF.

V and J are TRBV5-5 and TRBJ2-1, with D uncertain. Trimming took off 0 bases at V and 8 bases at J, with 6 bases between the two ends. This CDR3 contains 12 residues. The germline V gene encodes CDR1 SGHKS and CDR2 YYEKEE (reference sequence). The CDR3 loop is CASSLVGDEQFF. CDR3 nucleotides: TGTGCCAGCAGCTTGGTAGGAGATGAGCAGTTCTTC.

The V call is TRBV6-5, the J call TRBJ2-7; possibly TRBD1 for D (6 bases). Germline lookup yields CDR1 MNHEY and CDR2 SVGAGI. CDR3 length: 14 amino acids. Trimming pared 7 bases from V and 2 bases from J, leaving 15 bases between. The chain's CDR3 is CASNKDRLAYEQYF. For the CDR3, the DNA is TGTGCCAGCAACAAGGACAGATTAGCCTACGAGCAGTACTTC.

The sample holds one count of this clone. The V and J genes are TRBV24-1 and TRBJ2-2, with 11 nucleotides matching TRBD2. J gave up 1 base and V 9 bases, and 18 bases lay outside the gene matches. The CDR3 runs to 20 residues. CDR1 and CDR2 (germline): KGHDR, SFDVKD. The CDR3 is CATSRTTSGIGSQNTGELFF. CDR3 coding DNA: TGTGCCACCTCGAGAACGACTAGCGGGATCGGATCGCAGAACACCGGGGAGCTGTTTTTT.

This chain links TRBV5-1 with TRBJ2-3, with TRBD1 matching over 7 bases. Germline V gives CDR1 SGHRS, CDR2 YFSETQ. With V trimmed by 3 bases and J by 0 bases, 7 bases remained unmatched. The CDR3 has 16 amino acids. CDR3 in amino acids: CASSSIRDSSTDTQYF. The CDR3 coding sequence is TGCGCCAGCAGCTCGATCCGGGACAGTAGCACAGATACGCAGTATTTT.

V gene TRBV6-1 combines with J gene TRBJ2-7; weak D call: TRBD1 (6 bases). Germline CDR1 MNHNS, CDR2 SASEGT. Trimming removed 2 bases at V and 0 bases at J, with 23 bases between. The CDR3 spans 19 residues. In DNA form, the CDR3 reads TGTGCCAGCAGTGAACACGAACAGGGACGAATCGGAAGCTCCTACGAGCAGTACTTC. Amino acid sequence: CASSEHEQGRIGSSYEQYF.